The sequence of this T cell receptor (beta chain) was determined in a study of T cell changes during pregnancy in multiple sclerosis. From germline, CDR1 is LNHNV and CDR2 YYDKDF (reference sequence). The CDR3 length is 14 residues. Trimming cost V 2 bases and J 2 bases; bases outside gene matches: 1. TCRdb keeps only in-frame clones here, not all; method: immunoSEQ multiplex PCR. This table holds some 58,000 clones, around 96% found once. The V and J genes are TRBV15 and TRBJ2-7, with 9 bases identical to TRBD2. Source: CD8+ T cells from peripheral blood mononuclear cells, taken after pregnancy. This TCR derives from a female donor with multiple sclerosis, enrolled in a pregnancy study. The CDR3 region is CATSRLAGTYEQYF. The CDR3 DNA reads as TGTGCCACCAGCAGACTAGCGGGGACCTACGAGCAGTACTTC. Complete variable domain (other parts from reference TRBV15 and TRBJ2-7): DAMVIQNPRYQVTQFGKPVTLSCSQTLNHNVMYWYQQKSSQAPKLLFHYYDKDFNNEADTPDNFQSRRPNTSFCFLDIRSPGLGDTAMYLCATSRLAGTYEQYFGPGTRLTVT.